One and the same sample provided the 17 T cell receptor beta chains below, sequenced in a study of Ad26.COV2.S vaccination and SARS-CoV-2 variants. The method was immunoSEQ multiplex PCR; TCRdb's version includes in-frame clones alone and lacks a portion of them. This sample has around 340,000 clones, with about 87% found just once. The treatment is: 15 to 20 received Ad26.COV2.S at low or high dose, single or two shots; five or six received placebo; per-sample allocation not given. Samples were taken on day 63 after the first vaccine or placebo injection. Source: peripheral blood, taken in a trial of Ad26.COV2.S vaccine versus placebo. These receptors were taken from a person between 18 and 59 years old who received the Ad26.COV2.S COVID-19 vaccine or a placebo.

V is TRBV28 and J is TRBJ1-5, with D hard to call. The germline CDR1 and CDR2 sequences are MDHEN and SYDVKM. This CDR3 contains 11 residues. With 7 bases removed from V and 3 bases from J, the gap between germline ends came to 4 bases. The CDR3 sequence is CASTNNQPQHF. DNA of the CDR3: TGTGCCAGCACCAACAATCAGCCCCAGCATTTT.

The chain combines TRBV7-3 with TRBJ1-1, with a weak D call TRBD1 (5 bases). CDR3 length equals 12 residues. Trimming cost V 9 bases and J 3 bases, with 11 bases left between them. Germline-derived CDR1 and CDR2 are SGHTA and FQGTGA. CDR3 nucleotides: TGTGCCAGTCAGGGAACCTACACTGAAGCTTTCTTT. This codes for CASQGTYTEAFF.

The rearrangement joins TRBV13 to TRBJ1-3; possible D gene TRBD1, 5 bases. V gave up 5 bases and J gave up 0 bases, with 11 bases separating them. The germline V gene encodes CDR1 PRHDT and CDR2 FYEKMQ (reference sequence). The CDR3 runs 15 residues. CDR3 sequence (DNA): TGTGCCAGCAGCCAAGGACAACTCTCTGGAAACACCATATATTTT. It is translated as CASSQGQLSGNTIYF.

This chain uses TRBV30 with TRBJ1-4, with 8 nucleotides matching TRBD1. With V trimmed by 3 bases and J by 3 bases, 3 bases remained unmatched. Germline V gives CDR1 GTSNPN, CDR2 SVGIG (reference sequence). This CDR3 has 14 residues. CDR3 coding DNA: TGTGCCTGGAGGGACAGGGATGCTAATGAAAAACTGTTTTTT. It encodes CAWRDRDANEKLFF.

The chain couples TRBV6-5 to TRBJ1-1; D is unclear. Germline CDR1 reads MNHEY; CDR2 reads SVGAGI. This CDR3 comprises 15 residues. The ends were cut back, 5 bases at V and 2 bases at J, with 15 bases in the middle. The CDR3 region is CASSTGGSANTEAFF. The CDR3, as DNA: TGTGCCAGCAGTACTGGAGGTTCGGCAAACACTGAAGCTTTCTTT.

The chain combines TRBV29-1 with TRBJ1-3, with D maybe TRBD1 (5 bases). With 7 bases removed from V and 0 bases from J, the gap between germline ends came to 13 bases. The CDR3 runs to 14 residues. CDR1 is SQVTM and CDR2 is ANQGSEA in the germline V gene. CDR3: CSGRTRSSGNTIYF. The CDR3 DNA reads TGCAGCGGAAGGACAAGAAGCTCTGGAAACACCATATATTTT.

The chain links TRBV10-3 to TRBJ2-3; D unresolved. This CDR3 comprises 15 residues. Germline CDR1 and CDR2: ENHRY and SYGVKD. With 0 bases removed from V and 4 bases from J, the gap between germline ends came to 11 bases. The CDR3 region is CAISESSSESDTQYF. In nucleotides, the CDR3 is TGTGCCATCAGTGAGTCGAGTAGTGAATCAGATACGCAGTATTTT.

The rearrangement joins TRBV4-2 to TRBJ2-5; the D gene is possibly TRBD1 (6 bases). Germline CDR1 and CDR2: LGHNA and YNFKEQ. The CDR3 has 13 residues. The ends were cut back, 1 base at V and 5 bases at J, with 8 bases in the middle. The CDR3 protein is CASSQAQGETQYF. CDR3 in DNA: TGTGCCAGCAGCCAAGCTCAGGGGGAGACCCAGTACTTC.

V is TRBV19 and J is TRBJ1-5; tentatively, D is TRBD1 (5 bases). CDR3 size: 14 residues. Trimming cost V 10 bases and J 0 bases, with 13 bases left between them. Germline lookup yields CDR1 LNHDA and CDR2 SQIVND (reference sequence). DNA of the CDR3: TGTGCCATAGGGGAGGAATATAGCAATCAGCCCCAGCATTTT. It encodes CAIGEEYSNQPQHF.

The chain is built from TRBV3-1 (or the pseudogene TRBV3-2) and TRBJ1-1; no clear D. Germline values: CDR1 LGHDT, CDR2 YNNKEL (reference sequence). V gave up 4 bases and J gave up 5 bases, with 8 bases separating them. The length of the CDR3 is 12 residues. For the CDR3, the DNA is TGTGCCAGCAGCCCCTCTGGGACTGAAGCTTTCTTT. This sequence encodes CASSPSGTEAFF.

This clone was detected only once. CDR3 nucleotide sequence: TGTGCCAGCAGTCTAGCGAATGAGCAGTTCTTC. This encodes CASSLANEQFF. The rearrangement uses TRBV6-5 and TRBJ2-1, with a tentative D call TRBD2 (6 bases). V was pared by 5 bases and J by 7 bases, with 6 bases between. CDR1 MNHEY and CDR2 SVGAGI come from the germline V gene. There are 11 residues in the CDR3.

This clone was counted only a few times. This rearrangement joins TRBV28 to TRBJ1-2; D unresolved. The CDR3 contains 14 residues. V dropped 7 bases and J dropped 1 base, with 13 bases sitting between them. Germline V CDR1 and CDR2: MDHEN, SYDVKM. CDR3 residues: CASNPAQRNYGYTF. Written as DNA, the CDR3 is TGTGCCAGCAATCCGGCTCAGCGTAACTATGGCTACACCTTC.

The chain is built from TRBV7-3 and TRBJ2-5; the D gene is possibly TRBD1 (5 bases). V was trimmed by 5 bases and J by 4 bases, leaving 14 bases between them. In germline, CDR1 is SGHTA, CDR2 FQGTGA. The CDR3 spans 14 residues. In DNA, the CDR3 is TGTGCCAGCAGCCCCCAGGGCACGATAGAGACCCAGTACTTC. Protein sequence: CASSPQGTIETQYF.

The chain is built from TRBV5-6 and TRBJ2-1; D possibly corresponds to TRBD1 (5 bases). This CDR3 has 15 residues. Trimming removed 4 bases from V and 2 bases from J, with 13 bases in between. Germline V lookup: CDR1 SGHDT, CDR2 YYEEEE. In DNA form, the CDR3 reads TGTGCCAGCAGCCCCAGGGATGCTGCCTACAATGAGCAGTTCTTC. Protein sequence: CASSPRDAAYNEQFF.

CDR3 in amino acids: CASALSGTDTQYF. CDR3 in DNA: TGTGCCAGCGCACTGTCTGGCACAGATACGCAGTATTTT. The genes are TRBV24-1 and TRBJ2-3; D is unresolved. Trimming left V 11 bases short and J 1 base short, with 12 bases between. The CDR3 is 13 residues long. CDR1 and CDR2 (germline): KGHDR, SFDVKD.

The V call is TRBV7-8, the J call TRBJ1-6, with TRBD1 matching over 8 bases. Losses at the gene ends were 5 bases for V and 7 bases for J; bases not matched to a gene: 1. The CDR3 totals 13 residues. CDR1 is SGHVS, CDR2 FQNEAQ, per germline. The CDR3 region is CASSRQGNSPLHF. The DNA for the CDR3 is TGTGCCAGCAGCCGACAGGGGAATTCACCCCTCCACTTT. Combining the CDR3 with reference TRBV7-8 and TRBJ1-6 gives the whole variable domain GAGVSQSPRYKVAKRGQDVALRCDPISGHVSLFWYQQALGQGPEFLTYFQNEAQLDKSGLPSDRFFAERPEGSVSTLKIQRTQQEDSAVYLCASSRQGNSPLHFGNGTRLTVT.

The gene calls are TRBV4-3 and TRBJ1-2, with 7 nucleotides matching TRBD1. V lost 1 base, J lost 7 bases, and 3 bases stayed unmatched. The CDR3 has 13 residues. Germline V lookup: CDR1 LGHNA, CDR2 YSLEER. The CDR3 coding sequence is TGCGCCAGCAGCCAAGCCACAGGGGTTGGCTACACCTTC. Translated: CASSQATGVGYTF.